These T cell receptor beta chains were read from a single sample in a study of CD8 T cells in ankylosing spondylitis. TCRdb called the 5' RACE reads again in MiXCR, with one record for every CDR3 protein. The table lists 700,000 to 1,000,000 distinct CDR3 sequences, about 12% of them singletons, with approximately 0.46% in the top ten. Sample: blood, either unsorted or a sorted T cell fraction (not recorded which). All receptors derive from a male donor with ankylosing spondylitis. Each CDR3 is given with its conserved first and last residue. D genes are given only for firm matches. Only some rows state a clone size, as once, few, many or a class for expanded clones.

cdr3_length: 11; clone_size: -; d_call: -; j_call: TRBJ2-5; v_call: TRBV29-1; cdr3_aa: CSVDPEETQYF; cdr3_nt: TGCAGCGTTGATCCTGAAGAGACCCAGTACTTC
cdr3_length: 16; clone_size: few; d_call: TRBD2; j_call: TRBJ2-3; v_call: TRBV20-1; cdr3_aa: CSASTSGRSYTDTQYF; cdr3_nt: TGCAGTGCTAGTACCAGCGGGAGGAGCTACACAGATACGCAGTATTTT
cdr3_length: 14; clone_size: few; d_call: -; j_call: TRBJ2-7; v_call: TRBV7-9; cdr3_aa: CASSERGHLYEQYF; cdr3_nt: TGTGCCAGCAGCGAGCGGGGACACCTCTACGAGCAGTACTTC
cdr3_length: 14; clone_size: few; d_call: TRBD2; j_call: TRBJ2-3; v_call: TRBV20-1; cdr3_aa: CSARVASGGDTQYF; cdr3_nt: TGCAGTGCTAGAGTGGCTAGCGGGGGAGATACGCAGTATTTT
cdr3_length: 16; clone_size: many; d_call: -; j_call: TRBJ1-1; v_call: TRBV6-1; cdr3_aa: CASSEAPYRQNTEAFF; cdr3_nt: TGTGCCAGCAGTGAAGCCCCATACCGGCAGAACACTGAAGCTTTCTTT
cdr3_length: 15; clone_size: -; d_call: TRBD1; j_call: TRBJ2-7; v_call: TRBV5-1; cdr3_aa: CASSSPGQGLYEQYF; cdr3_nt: TGCGCCAGCAGCTCCCCGGGACAGGGGCTCTACGAGCAGTACTTC
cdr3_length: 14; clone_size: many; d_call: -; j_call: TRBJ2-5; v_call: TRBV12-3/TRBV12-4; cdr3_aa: CASIGPSSLKTQYF; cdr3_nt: TGTGCCAGCATCGGGCCCTCGTCCCTAAAGACCCAGTACTTC
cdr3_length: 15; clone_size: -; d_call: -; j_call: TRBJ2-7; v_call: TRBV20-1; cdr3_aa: CSARLPRGRSYEQYF; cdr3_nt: TGCAGTGCTAGACTACCACGAGGACGCTCCTACGAGCAGTACTTC
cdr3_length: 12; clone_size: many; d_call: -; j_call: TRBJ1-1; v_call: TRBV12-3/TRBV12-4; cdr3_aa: CASSREYREAFF; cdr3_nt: TGTGCCAGCAGCCGGGAGTACAGGGAGGCTTTCTTT
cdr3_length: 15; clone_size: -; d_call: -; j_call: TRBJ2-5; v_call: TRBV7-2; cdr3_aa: CASSFGGGRGETQYF; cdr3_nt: TGTGCCAGCAGCTTTGGGGGGGGCCGGGGAGAGACCCAGTACTTC
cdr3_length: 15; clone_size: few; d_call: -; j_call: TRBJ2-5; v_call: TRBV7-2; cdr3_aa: CASSVQGSYQETQYF; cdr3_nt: TGTGCCAGCAGCGTACAGGGCTCGTACCAAGAGACCCAGTACTTC
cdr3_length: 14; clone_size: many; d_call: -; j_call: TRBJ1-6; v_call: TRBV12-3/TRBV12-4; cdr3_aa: CASSTGQNNSPLHF; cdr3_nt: TGTGCCAGCAGCACCGGGCAGAACAATTCACCCCTCCACTTT
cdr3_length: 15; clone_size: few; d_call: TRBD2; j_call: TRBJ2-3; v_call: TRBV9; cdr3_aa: CASSVLSGGPDTQYF; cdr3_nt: TGTGCCAGCAGCGTTCTTAGCGGGGGACCAGATACGCAGTATTTT
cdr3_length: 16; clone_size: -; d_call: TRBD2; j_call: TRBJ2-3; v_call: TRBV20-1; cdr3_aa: CSARDGLAGFTDTQYF; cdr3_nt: TGCAGTGCTAGAGATGGGCTAGCGGGGTTCACAGATACGCAGTATTTT
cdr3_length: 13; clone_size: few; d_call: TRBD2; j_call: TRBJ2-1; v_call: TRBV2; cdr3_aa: CARTNTSGLGQFF; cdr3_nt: TGTGCCAGAACTAACACTAGCGGCCTAGGGCAGTTCTTC
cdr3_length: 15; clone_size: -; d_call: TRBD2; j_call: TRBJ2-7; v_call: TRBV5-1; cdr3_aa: CASSHGLAGFYEQYF; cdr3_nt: TGCGCCAGCAGCCATGGACTAGCGGGATTCTACGAGCAGTACTTC
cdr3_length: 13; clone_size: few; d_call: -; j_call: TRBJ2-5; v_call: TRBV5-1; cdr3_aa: CASSPGSVETQYF; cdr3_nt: TGCGCCAGCAGCCCTGGTTCCGTTGAGACCCAGTACTTC
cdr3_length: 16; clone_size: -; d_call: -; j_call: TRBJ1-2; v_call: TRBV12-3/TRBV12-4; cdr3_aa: CASSFRAGTANYGYTF; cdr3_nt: TGTGCCAGCAGTTTCAGGGCAGGGACGGCTAACTATGGCTACACCTTC
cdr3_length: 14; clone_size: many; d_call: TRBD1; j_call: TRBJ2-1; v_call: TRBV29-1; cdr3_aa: CSVESGTDFNEQFF; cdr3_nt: TGCAGCGTCGAGTCCGGGACAGACTTCAATGAGCAGTTCTTC
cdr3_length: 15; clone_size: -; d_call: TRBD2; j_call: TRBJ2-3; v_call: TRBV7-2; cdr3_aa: CASSRLLAGVDTQYF; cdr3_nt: TGTGCCAGCAGCCGACTACTAGCGGGGGTCGATACGCAGTATTTT
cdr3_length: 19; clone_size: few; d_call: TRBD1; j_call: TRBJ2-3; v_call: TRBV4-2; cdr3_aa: CASTRGTGGSFPITDTQYF; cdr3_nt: TGTGCCAGCACCCGGGGGACAGGGGGCAGTTTCCCAATCACAGATACGCAGTATTTT